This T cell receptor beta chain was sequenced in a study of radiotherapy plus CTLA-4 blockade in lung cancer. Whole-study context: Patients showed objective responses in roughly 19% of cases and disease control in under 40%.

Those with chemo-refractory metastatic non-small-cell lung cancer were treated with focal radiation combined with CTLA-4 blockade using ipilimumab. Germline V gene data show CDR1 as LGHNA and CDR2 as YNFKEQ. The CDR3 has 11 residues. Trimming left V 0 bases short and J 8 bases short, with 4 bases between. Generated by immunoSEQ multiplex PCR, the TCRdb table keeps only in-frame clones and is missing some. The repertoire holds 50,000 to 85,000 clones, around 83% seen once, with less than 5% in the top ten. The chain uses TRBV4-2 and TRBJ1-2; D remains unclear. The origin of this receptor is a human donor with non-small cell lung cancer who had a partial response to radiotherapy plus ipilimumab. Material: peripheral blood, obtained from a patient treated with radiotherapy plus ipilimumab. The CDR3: CASSQDEGYTF. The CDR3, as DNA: TGTGCCAGCAGCCAAGACGAGGGCTACACCTTC.